These 20 T cell receptor beta chains came from one sample sequenced in a study of post-analysis software for immune sequencing data. Their cognate antigens are unknown. Study-wide results and caveats: Relative to controls, patients had five TRBV segments at higher frequency, with TRBV5-6, TRBV5-1 and TRBV20-1 among these.

Libraries were made from TCR beta cDNA, and they carried unique molecular identifiers. TCRdb re-analysed the PCR reads in MiXCR, keeping a single row per CDR3 protein. The sample has 550,000 to 700,000 distinct CDR3 sequences, 40% to 50% seen once. Input material: blood. The receptors stem from a girl aged 5-17 years with multiple sclerosis.

The V gene is TRBV5-5, the J gene TRBJ1-1; D unclear. CDR3 length: 15 residues. Trimming stripped 1 base from V and 6 bases from J, with 16 bases between. Germline values: CDR1 SGHKS, CDR2 YYEKEE (reference sequence). As DNA, the CDR3 is TGTGCCAGCAGCTTGCATGAATTTTCCCAGGCTGAAGCTTTCTTT. Amino acid sequence: CASSLHEFSQAEAFF.

This clonotype was detected only once. V gene TRBV12-3 or TRBV12-4 combines with J gene TRBJ1-2; possible D gene TRBD1, 5 bases. V dropped 3 bases and J dropped 13 bases, with 18 bases sitting between them. The CDR3 has 13 amino acids. In nucleotides, the CDR3 is TGTGCCAGCAGTTTTCGGGACCCCCACCGATGCACCTTC. Protein product: CASSFRDPHRCTF.

The chain recombines TRBV5-1 with TRBJ2-4; 8 bases are shared with TRBD1. The J call may not be correct, given that the DNA end is closer to TRBJ2-7. Germline-derived CDR1 and CDR2 are SGHRS and YFSETQ. This CDR3 spans 14 amino acids. For the CDR3, the DNA is TGCGCCAGCAGCTTTGGACAGGGTAGCAACGAGCAGTACTTC. It is translated as CASSFGQGSNEQYF.

The chain couples TRBV11-2 to TRBJ1-1; unclear D gene. V was trimmed by 6 bases and J by 1 base, leaving 9 bases between them. Germline values: CDR1 SGHAT, CDR2 FQNNGV. CDR3 size: 13 residues. The CDR3 protein is CASRAGANTEAFF. The DNA of the CDR3 is TGTGCCAGCAGAGCCGGTGCGAACACTGAAGCTTTCTTT.

This clonotype was found a few times. The chain has TRBV7-9 and TRBJ1-2; 8 bases match TRBD1. The CDR3 sequence is 14 residues long. From germline, CDR1 is SEHNR and CDR2 FQNEAQ (reference sequence). V was clipped by 1 base and J by 5 bases; unmatched bases: 3. CDR3 sequence: CASSLDGTGYGYTF. CDR3 sequence (DNA): TGTGCCAGCAGCTTAGATGGGACAGGTTATGGCTACACCTTC.

This chain connects TRBV6-2 or TRBV6-3 to TRBJ2-6, with D perhaps matching TRBD2 (6 bases). Trimming stripped 7 bases from V and 1 base from J, with 17 bases between. The germline gives CDR1 MNHEY, CDR2 SVGEGT. This CDR3 region has 17 residues. CDR3 coding DNA: TGTGCCAGCATCGGGGCTCCGGGGACTTCTGGGGCCAACGTCCTGACTTTC. This translates into CASIGAPGTSGANVLTF.

CDR3 protein: CASTVGGTGGHEKLFF. The CDR3 nucleotides read TGTGCCAGCACCGTAGGCGGGACAGGGGGCCATGAAAAACTGTTTTTT. The chain joins TRBV7-9 to TRBJ1-4; 12 positions agree with TRBD1. This CDR3 spans 16 amino acids. V was clipped by 7 bases and J by 6 bases; unmatched bases: 9. The germline gives CDR1 SEHNR, CDR2 FQNEAQ (reference sequence). The full variable domain, in which reference TRBV7-9 and TRBJ1-4 provide the parts outside the CDR3, is DTGVSQNPRHKITKRGQNVTFRCDPISEHNRLYWYRQTLGQGPEFLTYFQNEAQLEKSRLLSDRFSAERPKGSFSTLEIQRTEQGDSAMYLCASTVGGTGGHEKLFFGSGTQLSVL.

Of note for this clonotype: The junction departs from the called germline gene at one end, perhaps through a read error. The chain recombines TRBV24-1 with TRBJ2-5; unclear D gene. Germline assignment: CDR1 KGHDR and CDR2 SFDVKD. The CDR3 has 15 amino acids. The CDR3 sequence: CATSDPLYRQETRYF. The CDR3 DNA is TGTGCCACCAGTGACCCACTCTACCGACAAGAGACCCGGTACTTC.

The chain couples TRBV5-1 to TRBJ2-5; 12 bases match TRBD1. Germline CDR1 SGHRS, CDR2 YFSETQ. The CDR3 loop spans 16 amino acids. V was clipped by 4 bases and J by 5 bases; unmatched bases: 9. The CDR3 region is CASSISGTGGLETQYF. Written as DNA, the CDR3 is TGCGCCAGCAGCATATCCGGGACAGGGGGCTTGGAGACCCAGTACTTC.

This clonotype was counted only a few times. The V gene is TRBV10-3, the J gene TRBJ2-7; the D gene could be TRBD1 or TRBD2 (5 bases each). V dropped 6 bases and J dropped 0 bases, with 15 bases sitting between them. The CDR3 consists of 15 residues. Germline loops: CDR1 ENHRY, CDR2 SYGVKD. In DNA form, the CDR3 reads TGTGCCATCAGAGAATACGGGACGTCCTCCTACGAGCAGTACTTC. Protein: CAIREYGTSSYEQYF.

In DNA, the CDR3 is TGCGCCAGCAGCTTGGATCCCACCACCCACTATGGCTACACCTTC. Amino acids: CASSLDPTTHYGYTF. The rearrangement joins TRBV5-1 to TRBJ1-2; D ambiguous. Germline loops: CDR1 SGHRS, CDR2 YFSETQ. V gave up 0 bases and J gave up 3 bases, with 12 bases separating them. This CDR3 has 15 residues. Full variable domain (outside the CDR3, taken from reference TRBV5-1 and TRBJ1-2): KAGVTQTPRYLIKTRGQQVTLSCSPISGHRSVSWYQQTPGQGLQFLFEYFSETQRNKGNFPGRFSGRQFSNSRSEMNVSTLELGDSALYLCASSLDPTTHYGYTFGSGTRLTVV.

The rearrangement links TRBV7-9 to TRBJ2-2; 7 bases agree with TRBD2. CDR1 and CDR2 (germline): SEHNR, FQNEAQ (reference sequence). There are 17 residues in the CDR3. The V gene end was trimmed by 5 bases and the J gene end by 4 bases; junction bases not matched to a gene: 13. The CDR3 DNA sequence: TGTGCCAGCAGCCCCTTCGGAATCGGGAGGTCCACCGGGGAGCTGTTTTTT. It translates to CASSPFGIGRSTGELFF.

This clonotype was detected only a few times. The chain joins TRBV21-1 to TRBJ2-7; the table's D call, TRBD2, was not checked against the DNA. TRBV21-1 is termed a pseudogene. The CDR3 contains 15 residues. CDR3 protein: CASSITSGSSYEQYF. Here the CDR3 DNA reads TGTGCCAGCAGCATCACTAGCGGGAGCTCCTACGAGCAGTACTTC.

The chain recombines TRBV12-3 or TRBV12-4 with TRBJ2-5; 14 nucleotides agree with TRBD2. Unmatched junction bases numbered 7, after V lost 4 bases and J lost 6 bases. The CDR3 extends over 16 amino acids. The CDR3, as DNA: TGTGCCAGCAGTTCCAGAGGGACTAGCGGGGGCAAGACCCAGTACTTC. This codes for CASSSRGTSGGKTQYF.

The gene calls are TRBV12-3 or TRBV12-4 and TRBJ2-7, with a tentative D call TRBD2 (5 bases). V dropped 6 bases and J dropped 2 bases, with 17 bases sitting between them. CDR3 length: 15 residues. DNA of the CDR3: TGTGCCAGCAGGATTTCCGGGGTAGGAGCCTACGAGCAGTACTTC. Translated, it gives CASRISGVGAYEQYF.

The V and J genes are TRBV5-1 and TRBJ2-7, with TRBD2 matching 7 bases. This CDR3 spans 14 amino acids. Germline CDR1 and CDR2: SGHRS and YFSETQ. The junction had 10 bases not matched to a gene; V was cut back by 7 bases and J by 3 bases. The CDR3 reads CASSTNAGDYEQYF. CDR3 in DNA: TGCGCCAGCTCAACGAACGCGGGAGACTACGAGCAGTACTTC.

The chain couples TRBV11-2 to TRBJ1-1, with 11 bases lining up with TRBD1. J gave up 6 bases and V 4 bases, and 4 bases lay outside the gene matches. The CDR3 is made up of 14 amino acids. Germline CDR1 is SGHAT and CDR2 is FQNNGV. Here the CDR3 DNA reads TGTGCCAGCAGCTGGACAGGGGGCTCCTCTGAAGCTTTCTTT. The encoded protein is CASSWTGGSSEAFF.

This chain connects TRBV7-3 to TRBJ2-1; 10 positions match TRBD2. Germline-derived CDR1 and CDR2 are SGHTA and FQGTGA. The CDR3 totals 16 residues. J lost 7 bases, V lost 5 bases, and 11 bases had no gene match. CDR3 protein: CASSPVGSGGKNEQFF. The CDR3 nucleotides read TGTGCCAGCAGCCCAGTGGGTAGCGGGGGGAAGAATGAGCAGTTCTTC. The full variable domain, with the rest looked up from reference TRBV7-3 and TRBJ2-1, is GAGVSQTPSNKVTEKGKYVELRCDPISGHTALYWYRQSLGQGPEFLIYFQGTGAADDSGLPNDRFFAVRPEGSVSTLKIQRTERGDSAVYLCASSPVGSGGKNEQFFGPGTRLTVL.

The gene calls are TRBV7-6 and TRBJ2-7, with 9 bases that match TRBD1. Per germline, CDR1 SGHVS and CDR2 FNYEAQ. V lost 4 bases to trimming and J lost 2 bases; unmatched junction nucleotides: 6. The CDR3 totals 15 residues. This CDR3 is CASSYRDRDTYEQYF. The CDR3 nucleotides read TGTGCCAGCAGCTACCGGGACAGGGACACCTACGAGCAGTACTTC.

The chain links TRBV6-5 to TRBJ2-7; 9 bases line up with TRBD2. This CDR3 is built from 14 residues. CDR1 and CDR2 (germline): MNHEY, SVGAGI. Losses at the gene ends were 5 bases for V and 6 bases for J; bases not matched to a gene: 8. The CDR3 here is CASSPGTSPSEQYF. The DNA of the CDR3 is TGTGCCAGCAGTCCCGGGACTAGCCCAAGCGAGCAGTACTTC.